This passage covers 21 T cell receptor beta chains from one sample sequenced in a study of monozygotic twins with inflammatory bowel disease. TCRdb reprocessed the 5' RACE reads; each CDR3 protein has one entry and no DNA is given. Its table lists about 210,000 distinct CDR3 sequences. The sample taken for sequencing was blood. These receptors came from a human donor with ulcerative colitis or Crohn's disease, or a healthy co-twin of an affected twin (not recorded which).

CDR3 loop: CASSDASGMNTGELFF. The chain combines TRBV13 with TRBJ2-2; TCRdb names TRBD2, which stays unverified in the absence of DNA. The germline V gene encodes CDR1 PRHDT and CDR2 FYEKMQ (reference sequence). This CDR3 spans 16 amino acids.

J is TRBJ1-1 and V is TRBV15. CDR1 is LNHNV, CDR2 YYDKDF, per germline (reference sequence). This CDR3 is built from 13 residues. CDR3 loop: CATSRQGGTEAFF.

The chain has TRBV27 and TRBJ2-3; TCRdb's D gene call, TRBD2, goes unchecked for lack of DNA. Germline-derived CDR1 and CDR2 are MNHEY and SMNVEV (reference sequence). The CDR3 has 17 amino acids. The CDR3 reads CASSLSSLGDFTDTQYF.

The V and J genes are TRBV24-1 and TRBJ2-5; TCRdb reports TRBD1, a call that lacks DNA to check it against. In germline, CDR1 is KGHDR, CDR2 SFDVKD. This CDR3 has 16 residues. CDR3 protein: CATSDPTRTGGETQYF.

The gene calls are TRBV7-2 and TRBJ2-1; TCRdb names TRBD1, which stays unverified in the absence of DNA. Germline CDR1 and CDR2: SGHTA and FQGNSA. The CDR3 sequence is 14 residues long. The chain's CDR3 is CASSSGGNYNEQFF.

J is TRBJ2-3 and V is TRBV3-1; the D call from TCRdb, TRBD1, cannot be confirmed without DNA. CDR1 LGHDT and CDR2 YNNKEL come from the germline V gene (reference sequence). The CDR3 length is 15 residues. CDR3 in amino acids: CASSQSDRAEDTQYF.

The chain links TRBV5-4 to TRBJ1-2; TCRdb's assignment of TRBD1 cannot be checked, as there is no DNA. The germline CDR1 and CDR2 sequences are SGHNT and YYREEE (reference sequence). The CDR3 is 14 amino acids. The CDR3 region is CASSWTGQNYGYTF.

The CDR3: CASNPSGGLSYNEQFF. The chain couples TRBV7-8 to TRBJ2-1; TCRdb outputs TRBD2, but without DNA this stays unchecked. Germline loops: CDR1 SGHVS, CDR2 FQNEAQ. CDR3 length equals 16 residues.

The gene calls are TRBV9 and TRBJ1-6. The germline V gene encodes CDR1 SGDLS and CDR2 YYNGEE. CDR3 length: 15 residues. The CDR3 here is CASSVGGDRISPLHF.

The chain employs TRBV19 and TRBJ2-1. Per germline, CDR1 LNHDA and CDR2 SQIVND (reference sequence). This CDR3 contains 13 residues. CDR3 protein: CASSIRLEGEQFF.

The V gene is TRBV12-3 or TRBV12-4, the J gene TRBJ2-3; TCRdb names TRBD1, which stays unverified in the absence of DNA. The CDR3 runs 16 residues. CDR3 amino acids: CASSPKGQGYTDTQYF.

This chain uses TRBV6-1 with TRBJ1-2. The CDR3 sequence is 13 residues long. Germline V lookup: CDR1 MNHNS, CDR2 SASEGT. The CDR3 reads CAISRAGNYGYTF.

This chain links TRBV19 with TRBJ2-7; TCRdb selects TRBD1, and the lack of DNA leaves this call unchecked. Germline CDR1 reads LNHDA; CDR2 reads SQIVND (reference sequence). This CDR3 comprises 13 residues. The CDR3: CASSFQGSYEQYF.

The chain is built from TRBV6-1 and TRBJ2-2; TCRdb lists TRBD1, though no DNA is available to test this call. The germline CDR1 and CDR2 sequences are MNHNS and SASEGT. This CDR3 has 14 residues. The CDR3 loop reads CAGRGGANTGELFF.

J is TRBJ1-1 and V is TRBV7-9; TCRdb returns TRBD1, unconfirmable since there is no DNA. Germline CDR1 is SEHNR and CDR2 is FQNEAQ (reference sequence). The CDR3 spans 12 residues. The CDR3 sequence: CASSLGGLEAFF.

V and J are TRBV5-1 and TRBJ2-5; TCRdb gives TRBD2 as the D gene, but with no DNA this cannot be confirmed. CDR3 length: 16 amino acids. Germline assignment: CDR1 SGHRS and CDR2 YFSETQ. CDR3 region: CASSTQLAGGLETQYF. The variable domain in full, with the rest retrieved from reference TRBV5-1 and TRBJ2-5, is KAGVTQTPRYLIKTRGQQVTLSCSPISGHRSVSWYQQTPGQGLQFLFEYFSETQRNKGNFPGRFSGRQFSNSRSEMNVSTLELGDSALYLCASSTQLAGGLETQYFGPGTRLLVL.

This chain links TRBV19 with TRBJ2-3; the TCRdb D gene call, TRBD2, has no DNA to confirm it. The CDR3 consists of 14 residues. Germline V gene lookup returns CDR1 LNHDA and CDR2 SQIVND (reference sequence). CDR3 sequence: CASSPGTSGRAGYF.

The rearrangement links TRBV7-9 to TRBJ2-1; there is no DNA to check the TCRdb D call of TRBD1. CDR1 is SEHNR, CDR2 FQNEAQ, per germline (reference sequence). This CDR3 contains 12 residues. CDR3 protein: CASSPSPAEQFF.

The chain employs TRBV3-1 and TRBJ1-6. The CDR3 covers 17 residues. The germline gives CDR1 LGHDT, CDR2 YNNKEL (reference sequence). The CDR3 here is CASSQEAESSYNSPLHF.

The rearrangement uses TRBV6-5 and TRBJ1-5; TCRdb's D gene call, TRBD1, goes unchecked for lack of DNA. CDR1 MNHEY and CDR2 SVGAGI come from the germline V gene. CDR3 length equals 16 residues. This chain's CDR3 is CASSLQGVRGNQPQHF.

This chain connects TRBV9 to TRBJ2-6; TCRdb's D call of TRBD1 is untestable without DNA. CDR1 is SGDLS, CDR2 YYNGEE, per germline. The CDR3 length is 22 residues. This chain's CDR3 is CASSVAWISPGFPSDGANVLTF.